The entry below gives a single T cell receptor beta chain sequence along with its context. The CDR3 length is 15 residues. The germline CDR1 and CDR2 sequences are SGDLS and YYNGEE. Trimming cost V 4 bases and J 5 bases; bases outside gene matches: 3. These data come from a study of blood T cell repertoires in COVID-19. At the level of the study: PBMCs, B-cell-depleted T cells, or T cells were the source of the cDNA or gDNA that made up the material.

Authors' data handling: The authors estimated nucleated cell counts from reference gene primer amplification. Some clones are missing from TCRdb's copy, which holds only in-frame ones; the method was immunoSEQ multiplex PCR. From that table come the V and J calls and clone size; the DNA was used to work out D and trimming. Of some 170,000 clones listed, about four fifths were seen once; the top ten hold roughly 11%. Sequencing used peripheral blood. This chain uses TRBV9 with TRBJ1-6; 10 nucleotides match TRBD1. The TCR was taken from a woman aged 40 to 50 with COVID-19, enrolled during active disease. The CDR3: CASSPDRGHNSPLHF. The DNA for the CDR3 is TGTGCCAGCAGCCCCGACAGGGGGCATAATTCACCCCTCCACTTT.